The 5 T cell receptor beta chains below were found in one sample sequenced in a study of shared clonotypes between healthy human individuals. Assay: immunoSEQ multiplex PCR; the TCRdb copy retains only in-frame clones and omits some. The table has 2 million to 2.5 million clones, 80% to 95% seen once. The sample taken for sequencing was naive CD4+ T cells from PBMCs. The sample's subset: CD45RA+ positively selected. These receptors all stem from a man aged 18 to 30 in good health. Some clones in this sample may be carry-over from other donors' samples.

The chain links TRBV28 to TRBJ1-5; D gene uncertain. Trimming took 2 bases from V and 9 from J, leaving 17 bases between them. The CDR3 runs 15 residues. The germline V gene has CDR1 MDHEN and CDR2 SYDVKM. CDR3 sequence reads: CASSLRTRHAGPQHF. CDR3 nucleotides: TGTGCCAGCAGTTTAAGAACCCGACACGCCGGGCCCCAGCATTTT.

The V gene is TRBV6-4, the J gene TRBJ2-7; no clear D gene. This CDR3 region has 11 residues. Between the trimmed V and J ends, which lost 6 bases and 2 bases, there was a span of 5 bases. Per germline, CDR1 MRHNA and CDR2 SNTAGT. CDR3 DNA sequence: TGTGCCAGCAGATGTACCTACGAGCAGTACTTC. Translation gives CASRCTYEQYF.

This chain connects TRBV6-6 to TRBJ2-2; TRBD2 matches at 7 bases. Germline V gene data show CDR1 as MNHNY and CDR2 as SVGAGI (reference sequence). The CDR3 is made up of 14 amino acids. The ends lost 10 bases at V and 6 bases at J; junction bases unmatched: 11. The CDR3 reads CATTGRMDSGELFF. The CDR3 DNA sequence: TGTGCCACCACCGGGAGGATGGACTCCGGGGAGCTGTTTTTT.

The gene calls are TRBV9 and TRBJ1-3; D uncertain. V dropped 3 bases and J dropped 2 bases, with 3 bases sitting between them. Germline V gene lookup returns CDR1 SGDLS and CDR2 YYNGEE. There are 12 residues in the CDR3. Written as DNA, the CDR3 is TGTGCCAGCAGCGCTCCTGGAAACACCATATATTTT. Translation gives CASSAPGNTIYF.

V usage is TRBV5-8 and J usage is TRBJ2-3; D gene ambiguous. The CDR3 runs 16 residues. The V end was cut by 0 bases, the J end by 6 bases, with 17 bases between. CDR1 and CDR2 (germline): SGHTS, YDEGEE. CDR3 sequence (DNA): TGTGCCAGCAGCTTGGCCGGGCCAGGAAACGGGGATACGCAGTATTTT. Its translation is CASSLAGPGNGDTQYF.